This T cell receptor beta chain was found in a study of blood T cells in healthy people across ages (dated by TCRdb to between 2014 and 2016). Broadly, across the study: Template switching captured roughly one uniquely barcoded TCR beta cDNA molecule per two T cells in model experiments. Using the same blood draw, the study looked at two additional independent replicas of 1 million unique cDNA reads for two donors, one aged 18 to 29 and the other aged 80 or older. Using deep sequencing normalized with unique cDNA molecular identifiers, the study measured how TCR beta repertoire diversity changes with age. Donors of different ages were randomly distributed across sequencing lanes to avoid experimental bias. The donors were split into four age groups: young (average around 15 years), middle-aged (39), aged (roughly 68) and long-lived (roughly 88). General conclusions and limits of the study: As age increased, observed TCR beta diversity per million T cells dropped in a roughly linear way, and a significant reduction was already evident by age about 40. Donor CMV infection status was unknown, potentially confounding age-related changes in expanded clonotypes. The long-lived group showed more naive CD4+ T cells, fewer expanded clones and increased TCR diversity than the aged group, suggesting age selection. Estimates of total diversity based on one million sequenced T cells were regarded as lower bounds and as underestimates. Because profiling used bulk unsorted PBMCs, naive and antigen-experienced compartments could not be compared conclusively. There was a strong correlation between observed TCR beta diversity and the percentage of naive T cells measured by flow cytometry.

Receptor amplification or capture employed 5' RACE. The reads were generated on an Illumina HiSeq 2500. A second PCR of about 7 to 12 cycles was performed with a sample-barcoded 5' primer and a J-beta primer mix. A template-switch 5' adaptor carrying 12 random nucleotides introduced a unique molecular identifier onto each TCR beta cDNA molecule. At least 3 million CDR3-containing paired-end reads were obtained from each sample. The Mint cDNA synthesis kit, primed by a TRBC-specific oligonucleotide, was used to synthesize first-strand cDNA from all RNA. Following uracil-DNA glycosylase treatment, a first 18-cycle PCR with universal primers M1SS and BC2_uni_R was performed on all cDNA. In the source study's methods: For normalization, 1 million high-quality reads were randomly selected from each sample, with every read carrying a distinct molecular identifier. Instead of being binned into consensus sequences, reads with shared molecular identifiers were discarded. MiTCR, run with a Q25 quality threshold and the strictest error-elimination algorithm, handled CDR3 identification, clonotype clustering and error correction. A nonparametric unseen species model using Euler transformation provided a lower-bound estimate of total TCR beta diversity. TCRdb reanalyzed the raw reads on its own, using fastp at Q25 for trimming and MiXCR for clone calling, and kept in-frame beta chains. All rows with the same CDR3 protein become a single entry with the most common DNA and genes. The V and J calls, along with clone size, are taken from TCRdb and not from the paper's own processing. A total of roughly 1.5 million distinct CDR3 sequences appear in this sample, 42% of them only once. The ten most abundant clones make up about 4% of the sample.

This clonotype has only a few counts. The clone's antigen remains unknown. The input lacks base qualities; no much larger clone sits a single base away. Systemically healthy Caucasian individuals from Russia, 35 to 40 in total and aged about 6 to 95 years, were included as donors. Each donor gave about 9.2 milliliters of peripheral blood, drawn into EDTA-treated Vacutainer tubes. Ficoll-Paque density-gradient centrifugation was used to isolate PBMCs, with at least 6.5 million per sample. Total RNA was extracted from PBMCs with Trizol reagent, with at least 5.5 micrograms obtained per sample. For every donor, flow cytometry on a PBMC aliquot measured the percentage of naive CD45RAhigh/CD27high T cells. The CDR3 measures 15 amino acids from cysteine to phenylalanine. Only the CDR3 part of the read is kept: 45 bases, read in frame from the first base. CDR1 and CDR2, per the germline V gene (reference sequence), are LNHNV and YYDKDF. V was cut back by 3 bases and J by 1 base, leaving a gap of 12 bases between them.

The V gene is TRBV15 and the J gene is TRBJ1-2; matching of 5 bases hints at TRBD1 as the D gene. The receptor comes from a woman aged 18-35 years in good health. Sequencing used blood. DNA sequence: TGTGCCACCAGCAGCCGGGGCCGGGTTAACTATGGCTACACCTTC. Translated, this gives CATSSRGRVNYGYTF.